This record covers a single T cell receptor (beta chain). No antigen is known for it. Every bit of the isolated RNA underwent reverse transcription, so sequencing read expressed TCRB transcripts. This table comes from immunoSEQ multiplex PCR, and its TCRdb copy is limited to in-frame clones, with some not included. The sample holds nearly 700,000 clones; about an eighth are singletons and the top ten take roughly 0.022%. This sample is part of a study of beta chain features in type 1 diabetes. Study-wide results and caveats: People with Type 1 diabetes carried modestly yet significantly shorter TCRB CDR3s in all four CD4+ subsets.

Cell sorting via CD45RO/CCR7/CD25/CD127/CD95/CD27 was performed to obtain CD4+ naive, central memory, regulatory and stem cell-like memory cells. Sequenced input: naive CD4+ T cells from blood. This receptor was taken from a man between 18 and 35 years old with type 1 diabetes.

The CDR3 protein is CASSLASGQFF. Here the CDR3 DNA reads TGTGCCAGCAGCTTAGCTAGCGGGCAGTTCTTC. V usage is TRBV7-8 and J usage is TRBJ2-1, with a tentative D call TRBD2 (6 bases). The CDR3 has 11 residues. V lost 0 bases to trimming and J lost 12 bases, with 6 bases between them. The germline gives CDR1 SGHVS, CDR2 FQNEAQ.